These 21 T cell receptor beta chains were sequenced from one sample in a study of CXCR3-negative and CXCR3-positive naive CD8 T cells. Study-level points and caveats: Comparison of naive cells showed more hydrophobic TRB CDR3s in CXCR3-positive than in CXCR3-negative naive cells.

These receptors' targets are unknown. All TRB cDNA libraries came from 5' RACE performed with UMI labels. For each CDR3 protein, TCRdb gives one entry from its re-call of the 5' RACE reads, without DNA. The table counts roughly 140,000 distinct CDR3 sequences; over 0.25% lies in the top ten. The specimen was naive CXCR3+ CD8+ T cells from blood. Sample subset: CD45RO-CCR7+CD27+CD95- naive CD8+ T cells expressing CXCR3 (TNR3+). The receptors derive from a human donor in good health. Some clones in this sample may be carry-over from other donors' samples.

The chain joins TRBV7-9 to TRBJ1-2; TCRdb's D call of TRBD1 is untestable without DNA. The CDR3 totals 14 residues. Germline V lookup: CDR1 SEHNR, CDR2 FQNEAQ (reference sequence). The CDR3 is CANDRDGENYGYTF. The entire variable domain, with the rest obtained from reference TRBV7-9 and TRBJ1-2, is as follows: DTGVSQNPRHKITKRGQNVTFRCDPISEHNRLYWYRQTLGQGPEFLTYFQNEAQLEKSRLLSDRFSAERPKGSFSTLEIQRTEQGDSAMYLCANDRDGENYGYTFGSGTRLTVV.

The chain couples TRBV6-6 to TRBJ1-2; the TCRdb call, TRBD1, lacks DNA for checking. Germline CDR1 and CDR2: MNHNY and SVGAGI (reference sequence). The CDR3 is 11 residues long. CDR3 amino acids: CATREGWGYTF.

The chain uses TRBV4-1 and TRBJ2-1. The CDR3 totals 15 residues. CDR1 is MGHRA and CDR2 is YSYEKL in the germline V gene. This chain's CDR3 is CASSQALDSYNEQFF.

The J gene is TRBJ1-2, the V gene TRBV7-9; TCRdb's D call, TRBD1, is unchecked because there is no DNA. CDR1 is SEHNR and CDR2 is FQNEAQ in the germline V gene (reference sequence). This CDR3 has 15 residues. CDR3 sequence: CASSLAPGGYYGYTF.

The CDR3 sequence: CATSPRGGDNTGELFF. The rearrangement joins TRBV15 to TRBJ2-2; TCRdb's D gene call, TRBD1, goes unchecked for lack of DNA. The length of the CDR3 is 16 residues. CDR1 and CDR2 from the germline V gene are LNHNV and YYDKDF (reference sequence).

The chain links TRBV20-1 to TRBJ2-7; TCRdb lists TRBD1, though no DNA is available to test this call. The CDR3 covers 13 residues. Germline CDR1 reads DFQATT; CDR2 reads SNEGSKA (reference sequence). CDR3 residues: CSASGTDSYEQYF.

The rearrangement uses TRBV5-1 and TRBJ2-1. This CDR3 region has 15 residues. Germline CDR1 reads SGHRS; CDR2 reads YFSETQ. The CDR3 here is CASSLDDSSYNEQFF.

This chain uses TRBV6-1 with TRBJ2-1; TCRdb's assignment of TRBD1 cannot be checked, as there is no DNA. This CDR3 comprises 12 residues. Germline CDR1 MNHNS, CDR2 SASEGT. The CDR3 region is CASIGVGNEQFF.

The chain uses TRBV29-1 and TRBJ2-3; the D call from TCRdb, TRBD2, cannot be confirmed without DNA. The V gene's germline CDR1 is SQVTM and CDR2 ANQGSEA. CDR3 length: 15 residues. Here the CDR3 reads CSVVLAGDASDTQYF.

This chain joins TRBV5-5 and TRBJ1-1; TCRdb calls TRBD1, which cannot be checked without DNA. CDR1 SGHKS and CDR2 YYEKEE come from the germline V gene (reference sequence). CDR3 length: 13 amino acids. This CDR3 reads CASSFGGQTEAFF. Looking up the rest from reference TRBV5-5 and TRBJ1-1 gives the full variable domain: DAGVTQSPTHLIKTRGQQVTLRCSPISGHKSVSWYQQVLGQGPQFIFQYYEKEERGRGNFPDRFSARQFPNYSSELNVNALLLGDSALYLCASSFGGQTEAFFGQGTRLTVV.

V and J are TRBV29-1 and TRBJ2-7; TCRdb lists TRBD1, though no DNA is available to test this call. This CDR3 is built from 14 residues. The germline V gene has CDR1 SQVTM and CDR2 ANQGSEA. This CDR3 reads CSVETTGVWDEQYF.

V usage is TRBV25-1 and J usage is TRBJ1-2; TCRdb calls TRBD1, which cannot be checked without DNA. Per the germline V gene, CDR1 is MGHDK and CDR2 is SYGVNS. The CDR3 covers 15 residues. The chain's CDR3 is CASRTGTGISYGYTF.

The chain recombines TRBV5-4 with TRBJ2-3. Germline-derived CDR1 and CDR2 are SGHNT and YYREEE (reference sequence). The CDR3 length is 13 residues. CDR3 sequence: CASSLSVADTQYF.

This rearrangement joins TRBV19 to TRBJ1-6; TCRdb's D call, TRBD1, is unchecked because there is no DNA. The CDR3 has 15 residues. Germline V gene data show CDR1 as LNHDA and CDR2 as SQIVND (reference sequence). The CDR3 sequence is CASSVRDRVNSPLHF. Full variable domain (outside the CDR3, taken from reference TRBV19 and TRBJ1-6): DGGITQSPKYLFRKEGQNVTLSCEQNLNHDAMYWYRQDPGQGLRLIYYSQIVNDFQKGDIAEGYSVSREKKESFPLTVTSAQKNPTAFYLCASSVRDRVNSPLHFGNGTRLTVT.

The chain combines TRBV7-9 with TRBJ2-3; the D call of TRBD1 rests on TCRdb alone, since no DNA is present to check it. CDR3 size: 14 residues. The germline V gene has CDR1 SEHNR and CDR2 FQNEAQ (reference sequence). The CDR3 loop is CASSFEGSTDTQYF.

The chain carries TRBV29-1 and TRBJ1-3; the D gene TCRdb calls, TRBD1, cannot be checked with no DNA. The CDR3 consists of 16 residues. From germline, CDR1 is SQVTM and CDR2 ANQGSEA. The CDR3 is CSVEESGRGSGNTIYF.

V and J are TRBV6-5 and TRBJ2-1; TCRdb indicates TRBD2, and absent DNA this call remains unverified. Germline CDR1 and CDR2: MNHEY and SVGAGI. This CDR3 is built from 15 residues. CDR3 amino acids: CASKTLAGEYNEQFF.

The V call is TRBV20-1, the J call TRBJ2-7; TCRdb gives TRBD2 as the D gene, but with no DNA this cannot be confirmed. The CDR3 consists of 15 residues. Per germline, CDR1 DFQATT and CDR2 SNEGSKA (reference sequence). The CDR3 region is CSARGLAEYSYEQYF.

The rearrangement links TRBV15 to TRBJ2-2; TCRdb's D gene call, TRBD1, goes unchecked for lack of DNA. Germline lookup yields CDR1 LNHNV and CDR2 YYDKDF (reference sequence). The CDR3 is 17 residues long. CDR3 residues: CATSRDRGQGAGGELFF.

This chain joins TRBV4-1 and TRBJ2-5. Germline-derived CDR1 and CDR2 are MGHRA and YSYEKL. The CDR3 has 15 amino acids. The CDR3 reads CASSQDTAVRETQYF.

CDR3 protein: CASSLAGGKGETQYF. V gene TRBV12-3 or TRBV12-4 combines with J gene TRBJ2-5; TCRdb returns TRBD1, unconfirmable since there is no DNA. The length of the CDR3 is 15 residues.